The clone carrying this T cell receptor beta chain was counted only a few times. Its antigen is not identified. These data come from a study of regulatory T cells in long-lasting Graves disease. The wider study: Antithyroid drug intake by newly diagnosed Graves' patients had lasted under 3 months. Study outcomes and limitations: Sampling was limited to peripheral blood rather than thyroid tissue.

Investigators prepared the TCR beta libraries by applying iRepertoire HTBI primers and Arm-PCR of CDR3 regions. TCRdb itself ran the multiplex PCR reads through MiXCR, one entry per CDR3 protein. The sample has around 500,000 distinct CDR3 sequences; 13% are singletons. The CDR3 totals 14 residues. The V gene lost 4 bases and the J gene lost 6 bases, with 17 bases spanning the gap. Looked up from germline, CDR1 is SGDLS and CDR2 is YYNGEE. As to time point: newly diagnosed GD, antithyroid drugs for less than 3 months. The TCR library was made from RNA extracted from PBMCs. By American Thyroid Association guidelines, Graves' disease was diagnosed in the cohort. The sample was also linked to a second study, of T cells in Graves' hyperthyroidism and ophthalmopathy. As reported in that work: The HTBI primer set drove a first-round RT-PCR of the TCR CDR3.

This specimen was peripheral blood mononuclear cells (PBMCs), taken at new diagnosis, from a patient treated with antithyroid drugs. The TCR originated in a man aged 30-40 years with Graves disease. J is TRBJ2-7 and V is TRBV9; D call uncertain. CDR3 coding DNA: TGTGCCAGCAGCCCCGGCGGCTTCAATTTCGAGCAGTACTTC. Its protein product is CASSPGGFNFEQYF.